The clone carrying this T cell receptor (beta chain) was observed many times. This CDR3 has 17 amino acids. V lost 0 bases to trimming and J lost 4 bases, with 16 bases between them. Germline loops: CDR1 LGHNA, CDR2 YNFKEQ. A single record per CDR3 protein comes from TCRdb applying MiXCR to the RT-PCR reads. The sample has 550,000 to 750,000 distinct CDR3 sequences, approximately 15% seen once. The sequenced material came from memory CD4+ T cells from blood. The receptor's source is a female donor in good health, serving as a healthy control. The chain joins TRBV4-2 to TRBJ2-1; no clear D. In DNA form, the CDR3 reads TGTGCCAGCAGCCAAGATCTGTGGCTGAGTACATACAATGAGCAGTTCTTC. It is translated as CASSQDLWLSTYNEQFF.